A selection of T cell receptor beta chains follows, all from one sample in a study of shared clonotypes between healthy human individuals. Profiling relied on immunoSEQ multiplex PCR, and the TCRdb table lists in-frame clones only, not all of them. The sample has some 2.4 million clones; 93% are singletons. Sequenced material: naive CD4+ T cells from PBMCs. These receptors were collected from a man between 18 and 29 years old in good health. Some clones in this sample may be carry-over from other donors' samples. Each CDR3 is given with its conserved first and last residue. The order of the fields is D gene, J gene, V gene, clone size, CDR3 protein, CDR3 DNA. The D gene is left open where the match is weak. Clone size, where shown, is once, few, many, or a class for clones that have expanded.

. | TRBJ2-1 | TRBV19 | once | CASSINSGGIPSYNEQFF | TGTGCCAGTAGTATAAATTCTGGGGGGATACCCTCCTACAATGAGCAGTTCTTC
TRBD2 | TRBJ2-5 | TRBV5-1 | . | CASSAQPPGLAGLETQYF | TGCGCCAGCAGCGCGCAACCTCCGGGACTAGCGGGGTTGGAGACCCAGTACTTC
. | TRBJ2-1 | TRBV9 | . | CASSVGAKGYNEQFF | TGTGCCAGCAGCGTAGGCGCTAAGGGTTACAATGAGCAGTTCTTC
TRBD2 | TRBJ2-3 | TRBV29-1 | . | CSVGSSGRTSTDTQYF | TGCAGCGTTGGGTCTAGCGGGCGAACTAGCACAGATACGCAGTATTTT
. | TRBJ2-3 | TRBV2 | . | CASSRSTDTQYF | TGTGCCAGCAGTCGGAGCACAGATACGCAGTATTTT
. | TRBJ2-1 | TRBV7-6 | . | CASSPESIGYNEQFF | TGTGCCAGCAGCCCGGAAAGTATCGGCTACAATGAGCAGTTCTTC
TRBD1 | TRBJ2-5 | TRBV28 | . | CATHTIGTGGETQYF | TGTGCCACCCACACGATCGGGACAGGAGGAGAGACCCAGTACTTC
. | TRBJ1-4 | TRBV11-2 | once | CASRKSGRASNEKLFF | TGTGCCAGCAGGAAAAGTGGGAGGGCCTCGAATGAAAAACTGTTTTTT
TRBD1 | TRBJ2-7 | TRBV27 | . | CASTLGRDSSYEQYF | TGTGCCAGCACTCTAGGCCGGGACAGCTCCTACGAGCAGTACTTC
TRBD2 | TRBJ2-2 | TRBV27 | . | CASSFTSGRTNTGELFF | TGTGCCAGCAGTTTTACCAGCGGGAGAACGAACACCGGGGAGCTGTTTTTT
. | TRBJ1-2 | TRBV11-2 | . | CASTLNRHGYTF | TGTGCCAGCACCCTGAACAGACATGGCTACACCTTC
. | TRBJ2-7 | TRBV11-2 | . | CASSDSSYYEQYF | TGTGCCAGCAGCGACTCTAGTTACTACGAGCAGTACTTC
. | TRBJ1-2 | TRBV27 | once | CASSFGRASNYGYTF | TGTGCCAGCAGTTTCGGGCGGGCGTCAAACTATGGCTACACCTTC
TRBD2 | TRBJ2-5 | TRBV2 | . | CASRGAGGRRETQYF | TGTGCCAGCAGGGGAGCGGGAGGGAGGCGAGAGACCCAGTACTTC
TRBD1 | TRBJ1-2 | TRBV6-5 | . | CASRLDRGRNYGYTF | TGTGCCAGCAGGTTGGACAGGGGGCGAAACTATGGCTACACCTTC
TRBD1 | TRBJ2-7 | TRBV9 | . | CASSVAPTGQVALEQYF | TGTGCCAGCAGCGTAGCTCCTACGGGACAGGTGGCCCTCGAGCAGTACTTC